Below, one T cell receptor (beta chain) is given with its context. The CDR3 sequence is 16 residues long. The V and J ends lost 1 base and 5 bases, in that order; junction bases with no gene match: 0. Germline lookup yields CDR1 SGHVS and CDR2 FNYEAQ. This sample is part of a study of sequential checkpoint blockade in melanoma. Indicated treatment: randomized to nivolumab then ipilimumab (arm A) or the reverse (arm B). Live CD3+CD8+ CD19− CD56− cells were sorted from PBMCs. Repertoires were generated with immunoSEQ multiplex PCR, while TCRdb's copy carries only in-frame clones and drops some. The table lists about 32,000 clones, approximately 82% of them singletons.

The source was CD8+ T cells sorted from blood (inferred from file names), collected from a patient given nivolumab and ipilimumab in sequence. The clonotype originates from a human donor with melanoma. The chain links TRBV7-6 to TRBJ2-2; TRBD2 aligns across 14 bases. This chain's CDR3 is CASSLGTSGRTGELFF. As DNA, the CDR3 is TGTGCCAGCAGCTTAGGGACTAGCGGGAGGACCGGGGAGCTGTTTTTT.